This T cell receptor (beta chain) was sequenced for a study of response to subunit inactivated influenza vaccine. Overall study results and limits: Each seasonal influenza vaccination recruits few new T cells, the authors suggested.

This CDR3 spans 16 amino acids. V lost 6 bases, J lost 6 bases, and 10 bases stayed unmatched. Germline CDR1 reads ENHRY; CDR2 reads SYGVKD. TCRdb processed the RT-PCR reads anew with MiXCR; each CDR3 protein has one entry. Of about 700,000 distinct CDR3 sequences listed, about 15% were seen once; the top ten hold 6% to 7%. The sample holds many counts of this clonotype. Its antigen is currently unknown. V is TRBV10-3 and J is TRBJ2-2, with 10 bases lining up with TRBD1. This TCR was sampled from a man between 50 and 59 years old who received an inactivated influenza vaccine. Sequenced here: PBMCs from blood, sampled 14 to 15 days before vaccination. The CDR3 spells CAIRDGTGAKAGELFF. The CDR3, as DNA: TGTGCCATCAGAGACGGGACAGGGGCAAAGGCCGGGGAGCTGTTTTTT.